This TCR beta chain was captured in a study of CD8 T cells in ankylosing spondylitis. J lost 3 bases, V lost 5 bases, and 12 bases had no gene match. The CDR3 is 17 residues long. Germline values: CDR1 SGHDT, CDR2 YYEEEE. General study results and limits: Reportedly, matched ankylosing spondylitis synovial fluid was significantly enriched for disease-linked clones. A CD8+ phenotype characterized the disease-linked clones, which were relatively rare in peripheral blood. Blood from ankylosing spondylitis patients appeared to carry a characteristic roughly 8-variant TCR beta motif.

TCRdb re-derived calls from the 5' RACE reads in MiXCR, one entry per CDR3 protein. This table has some 240,000 distinct CDR3 sequences, 20% to 30% appearing once. This clonotype was seen ten or more times. Its antigen is still unknown. Sequences were obtained from blood, either unsorted or a sorted T cell fraction (not recorded which). The sequence came from a male donor with ankylosing spondylitis or in good health (not recorded which). The chain uses TRBV5-6 and TRBJ2-3; 10 nucleotides line up with TRBD2. Here the CDR3 reads CASSPGLAFVGTDTQYF. The CDR3 DNA sequence: TGTGCCAGCAGTCCGGGACTAGCGTTTGTTGGGACAGATACGCAGTATTTT.